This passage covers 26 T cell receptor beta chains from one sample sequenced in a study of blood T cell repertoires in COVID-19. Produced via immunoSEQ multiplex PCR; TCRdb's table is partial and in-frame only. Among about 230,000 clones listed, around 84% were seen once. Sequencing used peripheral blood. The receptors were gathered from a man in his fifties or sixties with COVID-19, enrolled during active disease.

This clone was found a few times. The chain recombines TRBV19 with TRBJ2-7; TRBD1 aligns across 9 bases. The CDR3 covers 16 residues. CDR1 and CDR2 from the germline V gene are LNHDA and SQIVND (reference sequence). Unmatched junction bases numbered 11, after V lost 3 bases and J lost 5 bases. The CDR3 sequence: CASSMGAPGQGHEQYF. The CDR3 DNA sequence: TGTGCCAGTAGTATGGGGGCCCCGGGACAGGGCCACGAGCAGTACTTC. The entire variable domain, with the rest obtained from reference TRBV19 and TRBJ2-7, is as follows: DGGITQSPKYLFRKEGQNVTLSCEQNLNHDAMYWYRQDPGQGLRLIYYSQIVNDFQKGDIAEGYSVSREKKESFPLTVTSAQKNPTAFYLCASSMGAPGQGHEQYFGPGTRLTVT.

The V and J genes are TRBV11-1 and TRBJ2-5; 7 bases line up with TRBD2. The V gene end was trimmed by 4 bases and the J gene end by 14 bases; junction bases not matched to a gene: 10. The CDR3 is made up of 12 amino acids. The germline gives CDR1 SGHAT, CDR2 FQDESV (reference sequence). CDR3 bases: TGTGCCAGCAGCTACGTTAGCGGGCCAAGTTACTTC. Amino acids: CASSYVSGPSYF.

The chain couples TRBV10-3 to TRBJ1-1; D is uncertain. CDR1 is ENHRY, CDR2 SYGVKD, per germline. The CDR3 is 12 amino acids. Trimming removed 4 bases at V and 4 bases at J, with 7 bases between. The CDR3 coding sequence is TGTGCCATCAGTGGGTTGAGCACTGAAGCTTTCTTT. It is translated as CAISGLSTEAFF.

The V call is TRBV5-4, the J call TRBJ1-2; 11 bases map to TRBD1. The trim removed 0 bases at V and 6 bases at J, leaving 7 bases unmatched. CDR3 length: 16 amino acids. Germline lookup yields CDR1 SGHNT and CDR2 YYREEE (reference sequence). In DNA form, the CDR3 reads TGTGCCAGCAGCTTGGATGAGGGACAGGGGGTCAATGGCTACACCTTC. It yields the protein CASSLDEGQGVNGYTF.

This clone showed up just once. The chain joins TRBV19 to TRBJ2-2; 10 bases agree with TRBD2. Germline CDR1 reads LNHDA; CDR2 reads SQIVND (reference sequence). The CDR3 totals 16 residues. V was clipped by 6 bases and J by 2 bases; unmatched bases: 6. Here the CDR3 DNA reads TGTGCCAGTAGGGGCCAGCGGGGGGGTAACACCGGGGAGCTGTTTTTT. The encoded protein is CASRGQRGGNTGELFF.

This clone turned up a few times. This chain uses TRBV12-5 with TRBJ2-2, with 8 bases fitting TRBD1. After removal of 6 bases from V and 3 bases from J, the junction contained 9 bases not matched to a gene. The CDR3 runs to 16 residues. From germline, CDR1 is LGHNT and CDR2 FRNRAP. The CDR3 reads CASGPGGTGYTGELFF. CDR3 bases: TGTGCTAGTGGCCCAGGCGGGACAGGATACACCGGGGAGCTGTTTTTT.

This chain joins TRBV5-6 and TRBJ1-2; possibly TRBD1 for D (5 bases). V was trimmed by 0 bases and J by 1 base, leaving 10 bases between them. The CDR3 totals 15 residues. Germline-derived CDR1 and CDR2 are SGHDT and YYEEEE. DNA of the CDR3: TGTGCCAGCAGCTTGGCGGGACTCGATAACTATGGCTACACCTTC. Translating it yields CASSLAGLDNYGYTF.

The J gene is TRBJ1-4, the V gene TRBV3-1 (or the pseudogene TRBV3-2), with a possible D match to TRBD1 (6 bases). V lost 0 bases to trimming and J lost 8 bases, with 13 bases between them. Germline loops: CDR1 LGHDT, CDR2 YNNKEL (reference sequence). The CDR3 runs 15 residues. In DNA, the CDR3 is TGTGCCAGCAGCCAAGAGTCGGGGGGCTGGGAAAAACTGTTTTTT. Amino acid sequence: CASSQESGGWEKLFF.

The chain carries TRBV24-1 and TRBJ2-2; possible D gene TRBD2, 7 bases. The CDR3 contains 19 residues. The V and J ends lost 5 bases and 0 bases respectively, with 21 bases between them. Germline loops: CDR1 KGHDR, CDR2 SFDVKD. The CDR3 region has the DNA TGTGCCACCAGTGGTACAGGGAGGGAGGCCTCGGCGAACACCGGGGAGCTGTTTTTT. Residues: CATSGTGREASANTGELFF.

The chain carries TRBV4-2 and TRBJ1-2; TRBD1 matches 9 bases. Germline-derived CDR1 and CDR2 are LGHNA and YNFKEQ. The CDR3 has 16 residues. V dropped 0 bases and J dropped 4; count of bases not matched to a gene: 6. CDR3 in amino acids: CASSQEQDRGSYGYTF. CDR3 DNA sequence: TGTGCCAGCAGCCAAGAGCAGGACAGGGGTTCCTATGGCTACACCTTC.

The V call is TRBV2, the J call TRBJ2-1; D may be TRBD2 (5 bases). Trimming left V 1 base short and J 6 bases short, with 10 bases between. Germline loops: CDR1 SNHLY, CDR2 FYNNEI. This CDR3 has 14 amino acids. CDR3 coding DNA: TGTGCCAGCAGTGAAGGGTTCGGGGTCAATGAGCAGTTCTTC. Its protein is CASSEGFGVNEQFF.

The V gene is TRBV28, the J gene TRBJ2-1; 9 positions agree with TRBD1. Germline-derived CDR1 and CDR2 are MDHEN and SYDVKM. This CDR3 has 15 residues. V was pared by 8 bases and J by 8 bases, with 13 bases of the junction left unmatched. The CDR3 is CASQQSGQGTDEQFF. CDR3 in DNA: TGTGCCAGCCAACAGTCCGGACAGGGGACCGATGAGCAGTTCTTC. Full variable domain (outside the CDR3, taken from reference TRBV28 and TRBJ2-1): DVKVTQSSRYLVKRTGEKVFLECVQDMDHENMFWYRQDPGLGLRLIYFSYDVKMKEKGDIPEGYSVSREKKERFSLILESASTNQTSMYLCASQQSGQGTDEQFFGPGTRLTVL.

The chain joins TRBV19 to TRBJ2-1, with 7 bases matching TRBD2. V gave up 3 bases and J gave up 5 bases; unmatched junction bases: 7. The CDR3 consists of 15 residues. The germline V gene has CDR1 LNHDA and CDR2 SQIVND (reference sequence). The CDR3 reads CASSILALADNEQFF. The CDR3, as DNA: TGTGCCAGTAGTATTTTGGCGCTAGCGGACAATGAGCAGTTCTTC. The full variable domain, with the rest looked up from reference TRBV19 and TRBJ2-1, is DGGITQSPKYLFRKEGQNVTLSCEQNLNHDAMYWYRQDPGQGLRLIYYSQIVNDFQKGDIAEGYSVSREKKESFPLTVTSAQKNPTAFYLCASSILALADNEQFFGPGTRLTVL.

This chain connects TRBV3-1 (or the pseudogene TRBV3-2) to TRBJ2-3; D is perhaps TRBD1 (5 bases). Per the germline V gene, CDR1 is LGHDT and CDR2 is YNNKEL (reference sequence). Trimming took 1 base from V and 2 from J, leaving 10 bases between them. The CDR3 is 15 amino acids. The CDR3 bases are TGTGCCAGCAGCCAAGGGGGCAGGGACACAGATACGCAGTATTTT. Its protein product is CASSQGGRDTDTQYF.

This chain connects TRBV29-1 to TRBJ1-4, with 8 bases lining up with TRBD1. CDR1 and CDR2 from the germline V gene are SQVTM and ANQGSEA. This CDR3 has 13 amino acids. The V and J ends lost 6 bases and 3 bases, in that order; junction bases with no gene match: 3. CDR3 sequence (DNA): TGCAGCGTGCAGGACAGGGCTAATGAAAAACTGTTTTTT. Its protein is CSVQDRANEKLFF.

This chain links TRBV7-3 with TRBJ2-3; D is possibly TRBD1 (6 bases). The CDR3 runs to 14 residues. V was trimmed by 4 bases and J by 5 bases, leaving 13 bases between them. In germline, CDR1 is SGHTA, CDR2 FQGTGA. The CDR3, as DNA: TGTGCCAGCAGCTCCGGACAGCCGGGAGATACGCAGTATTTT. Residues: CASSSGQPGDTQYF.

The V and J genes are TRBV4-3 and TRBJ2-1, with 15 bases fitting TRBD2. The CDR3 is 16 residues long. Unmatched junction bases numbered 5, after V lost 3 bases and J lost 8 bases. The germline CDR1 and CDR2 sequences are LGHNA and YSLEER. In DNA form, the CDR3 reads TGCGCCAGCAGCCATGGACTAGCGGGGGGGTTAGATGAGCAGTTCTTC. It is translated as CASSHGLAGGLDEQFF.

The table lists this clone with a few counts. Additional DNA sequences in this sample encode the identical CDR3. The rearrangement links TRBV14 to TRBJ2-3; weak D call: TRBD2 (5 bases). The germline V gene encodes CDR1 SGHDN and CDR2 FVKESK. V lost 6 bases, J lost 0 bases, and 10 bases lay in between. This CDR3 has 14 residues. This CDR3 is CASRAGVSTDTQYF. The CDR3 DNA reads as TGTGCCAGCAGGGCCGGGGTTAGCACAGATACGCAGTATTTT.

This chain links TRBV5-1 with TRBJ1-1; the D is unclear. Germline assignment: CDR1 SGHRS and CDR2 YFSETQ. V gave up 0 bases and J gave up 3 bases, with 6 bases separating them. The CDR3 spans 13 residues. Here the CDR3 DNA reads TGCGCCAGCAGCTTGGAAGCCTACACTGAAGCTTTCTTT. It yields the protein CASSLEAYTEAFF.

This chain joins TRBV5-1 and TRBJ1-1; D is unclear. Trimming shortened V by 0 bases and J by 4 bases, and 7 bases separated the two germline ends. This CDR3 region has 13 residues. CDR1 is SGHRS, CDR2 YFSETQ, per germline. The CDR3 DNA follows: TGCGCCAGCAGCTTGGTGACACTCACTGAAGCTTTCTTT. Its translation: CASSLVTLTEAFF.

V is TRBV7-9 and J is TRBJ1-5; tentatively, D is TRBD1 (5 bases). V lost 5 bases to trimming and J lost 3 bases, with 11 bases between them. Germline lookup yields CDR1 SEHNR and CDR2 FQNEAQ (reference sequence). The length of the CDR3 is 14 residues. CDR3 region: CASSTDSYNQPQHF. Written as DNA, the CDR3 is TGTGCCAGCAGCACAGACAGCTACAATCAGCCCCAGCATTTT.

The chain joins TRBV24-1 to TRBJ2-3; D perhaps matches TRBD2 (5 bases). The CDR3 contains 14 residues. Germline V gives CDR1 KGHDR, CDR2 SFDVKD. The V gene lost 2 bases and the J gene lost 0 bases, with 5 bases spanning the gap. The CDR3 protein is CATSDSGSTDTQYF. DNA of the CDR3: TGTGCCACCAGTGATTCGGGGAGCACAGATACGCAGTATTTT.

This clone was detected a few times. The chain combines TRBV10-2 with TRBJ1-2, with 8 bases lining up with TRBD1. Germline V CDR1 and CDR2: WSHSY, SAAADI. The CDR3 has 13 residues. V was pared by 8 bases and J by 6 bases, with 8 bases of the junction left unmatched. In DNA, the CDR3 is TGCGCCAGCCGAGGACAGGGCGAGAATGGCTACACCTTC. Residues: CASRGQGENGYTF.

CDR3 sequence (DNA): TGTGCCAGCAGCCAGGCGGGACCAGATACGCAGTATTTT. Translating gives CASSQAGPDTQYF. This chain links TRBV11-2 with TRBJ2-3; perhaps TRBD2 as D (6 bases). Germline lookup yields CDR1 SGHAT and CDR2 FQNNGV. V gave up 5 bases and J gave up 4 bases, with 10 bases separating them. This CDR3 has 13 amino acids.

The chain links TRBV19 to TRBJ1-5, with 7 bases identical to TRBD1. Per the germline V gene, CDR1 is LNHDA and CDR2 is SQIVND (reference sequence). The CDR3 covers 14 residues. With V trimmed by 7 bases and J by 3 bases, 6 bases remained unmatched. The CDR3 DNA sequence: TGTGCCAGTACCATGGGACAGTTCAATCAGCCCCAGCATTTT. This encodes CASTMGQFNQPQHF.

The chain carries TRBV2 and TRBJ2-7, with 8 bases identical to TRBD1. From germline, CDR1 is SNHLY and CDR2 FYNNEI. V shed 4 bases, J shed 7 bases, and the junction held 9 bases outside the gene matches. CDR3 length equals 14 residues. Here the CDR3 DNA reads TGTGCCAGCAGTGTCCGGACAGGGCTGAGGGAGCAGTACTTC. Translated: CASSVRTGLREQYF.